This TCR beta chain derives from a study of blood T cell repertoires in COVID-19 (dated by TCRdb to 2020 to 2021). About the study as a whole: Samples covering the acute and convalescent phases of COVID-19 were provided by collaborators in the United States, Italy and Spain. The repertoires were made available in a free public database intended to serve as a resource for research on the immune response to SARS-CoV-2. Subjects who had been exposed to COVID-19, were actively infected with it, or had recovered from it provided the deeply sampled blood TCRbeta repertoires that made up the dataset. The prospective study material was composed of cDNA or gDNA derived from T cells, B-cell-depleted T cells, or PBMCs. HLA class I and class II types, where available, came from metadata supplied by the sample provider rather than from assay-based typing. Sample metadata almost always included a de-identified subject ID, COVID-19 status, age in years and sex. The samples were drawn from two sources: the first 160 participants of the ongoing ImmuneRACE study, and about 1,300 subjects contributed by 6 global collaborators.

TCRbeta CDR3 regions were amplified from genomic DNA using the immunoSEQ Assay, a bias-controlled multiplex PCR. The paper's data handling went like this. Nucleated cell counts per sample were estimated from amplification of reference gene primers within the assay. To quantify the absolute abundance of each unique TCRbeta CDR3 rearrangement, sequence reads were collapsed and filtered. For each sample, productive Simpson clonality was calculated by taking the square root of Simpson's diversity index across productive rearrangements. TCRdb took this table from immuneACCESS and kept in-frame rearrangements with V and J called. Such tables lack part of the clones; where checked against another copy, unresolved V genes explain under half of the gap, and the rest is unexplained. V and J calls and clone size are given by that table; D and trimming were obtained from the DNA. Across this sample there are 310,000 or so clones, with approximately 88% seen only once. 5.5% to 7% of the sample is taken by the ten largest.

Enrolling through a virtual design, the prospective study's participants ranged in age from about 18 to 100 years and lived across about two dozen United States geographic areas. In the prospective study, participants were assigned to cohorts based on the clinical history participants reported in a screening survey and a study questionnaire. Recovered participants in ImmuneRACE Cohort 3 were defined by two consecutive negative NP/OP PCR tests, clearance by a healthcare professional, or resolution of symptoms. Each participant in the prospective study had whole blood, serum and a nasopharyngeal or oropharyngeal swab collected by mobile phlebotomists. Additional blood draws and questionnaires over a 2-month period could optionally be provided by prospective study participants. Before DNA extraction, prospective study blood samples were shipped either frozen or at room temperature. Overall results and qualifications from the work: Clinical and demographic metadata were provided uncurated, with the amount varying by source and participant.

The sample holds one count of this clone. The antigen this receptor binds is unknown. Nothing much larger sits one base from this clone, and base qualities are not available. This sequence originates from a woman aged 35 to 49 who had recovered from COVID-19. Sequenced input: PBMCs or T cells enriched from blood (not recorded which).

The CDR3 reads as follows: CASSLGGHTDTQYF. The base sequence is TGTGCCAGCAGTTTGGGAGGGCACACAGATACGCAGTATTTT. This sequence uses TRBV28 and TRBJ2-3, with 7 junctional bases fitting TRBD2. The CDR3 covers 14 residues, taking in both the cysteine and the phenylalanine. Here the CDR3 DNA is all that survives: 42 bases in frame from base 1. V ends up 3 bases short and J 2 bases short, with an unmatched junction base count of 2. Sequences MDHEN (CDR1) and SYDVKM (CDR2) are obtained from the germline V gene.